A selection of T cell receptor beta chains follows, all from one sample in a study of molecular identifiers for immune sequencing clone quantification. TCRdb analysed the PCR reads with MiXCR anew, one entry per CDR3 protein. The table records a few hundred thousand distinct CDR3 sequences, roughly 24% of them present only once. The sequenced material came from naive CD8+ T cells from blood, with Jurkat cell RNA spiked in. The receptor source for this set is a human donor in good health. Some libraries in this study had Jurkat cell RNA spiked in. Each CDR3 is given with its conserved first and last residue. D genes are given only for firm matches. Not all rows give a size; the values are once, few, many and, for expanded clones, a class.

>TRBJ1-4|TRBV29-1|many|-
CSVEDSASRLFF
TGCAGCGTTGAAGATTCCGCTAGTAGACTGTTTTTT
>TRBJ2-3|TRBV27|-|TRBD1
CASSSSYRGSTDTQYF
TGTGCCAGCAGTTCATCCTACAGGGGATCCACAGATACGCAGTATTTT
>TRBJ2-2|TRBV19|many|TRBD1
CASSYSTGINTGELFF
TGTGCCAGTAGCTACTCGACAGGGATAAACACCGGGGAGCTGTTTTTT
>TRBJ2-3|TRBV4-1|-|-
CASSLTIVEGVTDTQYF
TGCGCCAGCAGCCTAACCATAGTCGAGGGAGTCACAGATACGCAGTATTTT
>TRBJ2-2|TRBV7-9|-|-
CASSSIRVGQGNTGELFF
TGTGCCAGCAGCTCCATTCGGGTGGGCCAGGGTAACACCGGGGAGCTGTTTTTT
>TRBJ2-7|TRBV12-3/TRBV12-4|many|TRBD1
CASSVTGGSYEQYF
TGTGCCAGCAGTGTGACAGGGGGTTCCTACGAGCAGTACTTC
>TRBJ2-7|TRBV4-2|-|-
CARSQGTEFQPYEQYF
TGTGCCCGCAGCCAAGGGACGGAATTCCAGCCCTACGAGCAGTACTTC
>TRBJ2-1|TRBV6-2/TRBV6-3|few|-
CARTPRTVHEQFF
TGTGCCAGAACCCCGCGGACCGTCCATGAGCAGTTCTTC
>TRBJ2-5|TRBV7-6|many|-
CASTPDPGETQYF
TGTGCCAGCACCCCGGACCCTGGCGAGACCCAGTACTTC
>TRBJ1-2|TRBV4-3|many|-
CASSPGQDNPYGYTF
TGCGCCAGCAGCCCAGGACAAGACAACCCCTATGGCTACACCTTC
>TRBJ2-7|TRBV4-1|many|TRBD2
CASSQSLASGVEYEQYF
TGCGCCAGCAGCCAAAGTTTGGCTAGCGGGGTGGAGTACGAGCAGTACTTC
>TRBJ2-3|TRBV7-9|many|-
CASSFVGQGLFEFTDTQYF
TGTGCCAGCAGCTTCGTTGGCCAGGGTCTCTTCGAGTTCACAGATACGCAGTATTTT
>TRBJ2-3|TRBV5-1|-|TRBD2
CASSLEIRASGGSDTQYF
TGCGCCAGCAGCTTGGAAATCCGGGCTAGCGGGGGATCAGATACGCAGTATTTT
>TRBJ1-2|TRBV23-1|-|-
CASSQSTRANYGYTF
TGCGCCAGCAGTCAATCTACAAGGGCTAACTATGGCTACACCTTC
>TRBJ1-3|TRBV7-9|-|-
CARGGASGNTIYF
TGTGCCAGAGGGGGGGCGTCTGGAAACACCATATATTTT
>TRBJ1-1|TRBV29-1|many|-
CSVETRLNTEAFF
TGCAGCGTCGAGACACGTTTGAACACTGAAGCTTTCTTT